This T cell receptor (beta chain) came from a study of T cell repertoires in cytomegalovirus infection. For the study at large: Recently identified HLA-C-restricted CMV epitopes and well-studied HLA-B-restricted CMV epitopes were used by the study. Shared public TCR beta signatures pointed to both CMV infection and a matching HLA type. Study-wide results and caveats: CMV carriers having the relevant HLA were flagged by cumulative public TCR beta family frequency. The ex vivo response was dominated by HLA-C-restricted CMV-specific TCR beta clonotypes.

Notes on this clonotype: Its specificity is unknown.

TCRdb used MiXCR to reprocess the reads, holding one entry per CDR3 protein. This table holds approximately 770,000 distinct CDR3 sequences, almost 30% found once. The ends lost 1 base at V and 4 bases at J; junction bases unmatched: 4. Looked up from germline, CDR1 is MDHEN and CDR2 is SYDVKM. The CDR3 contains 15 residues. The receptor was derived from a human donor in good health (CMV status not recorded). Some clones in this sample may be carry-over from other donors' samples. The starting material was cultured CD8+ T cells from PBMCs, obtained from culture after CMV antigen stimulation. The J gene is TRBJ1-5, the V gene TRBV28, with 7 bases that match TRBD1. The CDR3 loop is CASSLFQGGNQPQHF. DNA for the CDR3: TGTGCCAGCAGTTTATTTCAGGGGGGAAATCAGCCCCAGCATTTT.